Listed below are T cell receptor beta chains from one sample, sequenced in a study of shared clonotypes between healthy human individuals. Some clones are missing from TCRdb's copy, which holds only in-frame ones; the method was immunoSEQ multiplex PCR. The sample includes roughly 300,000 clones, less than 85% of them seen just once. The sample was memory CD4+ T cells sorted from blood. These receptors all stem from a man under 40 in good health. CDR3s include the opening cysteine and the closing phenylalanine or tryptophan. A D gene is named only where the DNA matches it firmly. The listing skips clone size in some rows; elsewhere it reads once, few, many or a size class.

v_call: TRBV5-4
cdr3_length: 15
j_call: TRBJ2-3
clone_size: .
d_call: TRBD2
cdr3_aa: CASSKTSGLTDTQYF
cdr3_nt: TGTGCCAGCAGTAAGACTAGCGGATTGACAGATACGCAGTATTTT

v_call: TRBV11-2
cdr3_length: 12
j_call: TRBJ1-2
clone_size: .
d_call: .
cdr3_aa: CASSPPRRGYTF
cdr3_nt: TGTGCCAGCAGCCCACCCCGCAGGGGCTACACCTTC

v_call: TRBV30
cdr3_length: 13
j_call: TRBJ1-1
clone_size: .
d_call: .
cdr3_aa: CAWTRSPNTEAFF
cdr3_nt: TGTGCCTGGACGCGCTCCCCGAACACTGAAGCTTTCTTT

v_call: TRBV2
cdr3_length: 15
j_call: TRBJ2-7
clone_size: once
d_call: .
cdr3_aa: CASRPQGLSSYEQYF
cdr3_nt: TGTGCCAGCAGACCACAGGGCTTGAGCTCCTACGAGCAGTACTTC

v_call: TRBV7-2
cdr3_length: 15
j_call: TRBJ2-5
clone_size: .
d_call: TRBD2
cdr3_aa: CASSLAGGLSAEQYF
cdr3_nt: TGTGCCAGCTCACTAGCGGGAGGGCTTTCAGCGGAGCAGTACTTC

v_call: TRBV7-8
cdr3_length: 12
j_call: TRBJ2-5
clone_size: few
d_call: .
cdr3_aa: CASSFDGETQYF
cdr3_nt: TGTGCCAGCAGTTTCGACGGAGAGACCCAGTACTTC

v_call: TRBV14
cdr3_length: 15
j_call: TRBJ2-3
clone_size: .
d_call: .
cdr3_aa: CASSLRAPSTDTQYF
cdr3_nt: TGTGCCAGCAGCCTCCGGGCTCCTAGCACAGATACGCAGTATTTT

v_call: TRBV7-2
cdr3_length: 17
j_call: TRBJ2-3
clone_size: .
d_call: TRBD2
cdr3_aa: CASSLESAGGPGDTQYF
cdr3_nt: TGTGCCAGCAGCTTAGAGTCAGCGGGAGGGCCGGGGGATACGCAGTATTTT

v_call: TRBV10-3
cdr3_length: 13
j_call: TRBJ2-5
clone_size: .
d_call: .
cdr3_aa: CAISTVRAETQYF
cdr3_nt: TGTGCCATCAGTACGGTCAGGGCGGAGACCCAGTACTTC

v_call: TRBV7-8
cdr3_length: 15
j_call: TRBJ2-1
clone_size: .
d_call: TRBD2
cdr3_aa: CASSLRLAGVGEQFF
cdr3_nt: TGTGCCAGCAGCTTACGACTAGCGGGAGTCGGTGAGCAGTTCTTC

v_call: TRBV6-1
cdr3_length: 15
j_call: TRBJ2-1
clone_size: .
d_call: .
cdr3_aa: CASSAVVFQNNEQFF
cdr3_nt: TGTGCCAGCAGTGCTGTGGTATTTCAGAACAATGAGCAGTTCTTC

v_call: TRBV19
cdr3_length: 14
j_call: TRBJ2-7
clone_size: .
d_call: .
cdr3_aa: CASSIEGSSYEQYF
cdr3_nt: TGTGCCAGTAGTATTGAGGGCAGCTCCTACGAGCAGTACTTC

v_call: TRBV28
cdr3_length: 17
j_call: TRBJ2-1
clone_size: .
d_call: TRBD1
cdr3_aa: CASSTRTGDSSYNEQFF
cdr3_nt: TGTGCCAGCAGTACTCGGACAGGGGATAGCTCCTACAATGAGCAGTTCTTC

v_call: TRBV5-1
cdr3_length: 14
j_call: TRBJ2-2
clone_size: .
d_call: .
cdr3_aa: CASGQTPPTGELFF
cdr3_nt: TGCGCCAGCGGACAGACCCCACCTACCGGGGAGCTGTTTTTT

v_call: TRBV11-2
cdr3_length: 13
j_call: TRBJ2-1
clone_size: .
d_call: .
cdr3_aa: CASSLGALGEQFF
cdr3_nt: TGTGCCAGCAGCTTAGGGGCTTTGGGTGAGCAGTTCTTC

v_call: TRBV29-1
cdr3_length: 11
j_call: TRBJ1-3
clone_size: .
d_call: .
cdr3_aa: CSVVKGNTIYF
cdr3_nt: TGCAGCGTTGTTAAAGGAAACACCATATATTTT

v_call: TRBV5-4
cdr3_length: 13
j_call: TRBJ2-3
clone_size: .
d_call: .
cdr3_aa: CASSFGGTDTQYF
cdr3_nt: TGTGCCAGCAGCTTTGGCGGCACAGATACGCAGTATTTT

v_call: TRBV5-4
cdr3_length: 14
j_call: TRBJ2-7
clone_size: .
d_call: TRBD2
cdr3_aa: CASSHSGRNYEQYF
cdr3_nt: TGTGCCAGCAGCCATAGCGGGAGGAACTACGAGCAGTACTTC

v_call: TRBV9
cdr3_length: 14
j_call: TRBJ2-5
clone_size: .
d_call: TRBD1
cdr3_aa: CASSPRQGQETQYF
cdr3_nt: TGTGCCAGCAGCCCAAGACAGGGCCAAGAGACCCAGTACTTC

v_call: TRBV2
cdr3_length: 14
j_call: TRBJ2-7
clone_size: .
d_call: TRBD1
cdr3_aa: CASCPTGDTYEQYF
cdr3_nt: TGTGCCAGCTGTCCGACAGGGGATACTTACGAGCAGTACTTC

v_call: TRBV9
cdr3_length: 14
j_call: TRBJ1-4
clone_size: .
d_call: .
cdr3_aa: CASSVQASNEKLFF
cdr3_nt: TGTGCCAGCAGCGTCCAAGCATCTAATGAAAAACTGTTTTTT

v_call: TRBV5-1
cdr3_length: 12
j_call: TRBJ2-7
clone_size: .
d_call: TRBD1
cdr3_aa: CASRTGEYEQYF
cdr3_nt: TGCGCCAGCAGGACAGGGGAATACGAGCAGTACTTC

v_call: TRBV18
cdr3_length: 16
j_call: TRBJ1-3
clone_size: once
d_call: .
cdr3_aa: CASSPGLIETGNTIYF
cdr3_nt: TGTGCCAGCTCGCCGGGACTGATTGAGACTGGAAACACCATATATTTT

v_call: TRBV2
cdr3_length: 16
j_call: TRBJ2-7
clone_size: .
d_call: .
cdr3_aa: CASSELRTTSAREQYF
cdr3_nt: TGTGCCAGCAGTGAACTCCGGACTACAAGTGCTCGGGAGCAGTACTTC

v_call: TRBV9
cdr3_length: 14
j_call: TRBJ1-1
clone_size: .
d_call: .
cdr3_aa: CASSFDGGDTEAFF
cdr3_nt: TGTGCCAGCAGCTTCGACGGGGGTGACACTGAAGCTTTCTTT

v_call: TRBV4-1
cdr3_length: 15
j_call: TRBJ2-2
clone_size: .
d_call: .
cdr3_aa: CASSTGTLNTGELFF
cdr3_nt: TGCGCCAGCAGTACCGGGACATTGAACACCGGGGAGCTGTTTTTT

v_call: TRBV5-1
cdr3_length: 14
j_call: TRBJ2-5
clone_size: .
d_call: .
cdr3_aa: CASSLGNGQETQYF
cdr3_nt: TGCGCCAGCAGCCTCGGCAACGGGCAAGAGACCCAGTACTTC

v_call: TRBV25-1
cdr3_length: 17
j_call: TRBJ2-7
clone_size: .
d_call: TRBD1
cdr3_aa: CASSDTTRDRKHYEQYF
cdr3_nt: TGTGCCAGCAGTGATACTACCCGGGACAGGAAACACTACGAGCAGTACTTC

v_call: TRBV11-1
cdr3_length: 15
j_call: TRBJ2-5
clone_size: few
d_call: TRBD2
cdr3_aa: CASSVTSGSGETQYF
cdr3_nt: TGTGCCAGCAGCGTGACTAGCGGGAGCGGGGAGACCCAGTACTTC

v_call: TRBV11-2
cdr3_length: 14
j_call: TRBJ1-6
clone_size: .
d_call: .
cdr3_aa: CASSTLGTNSPLHF
cdr3_nt: TGTGCCAGCAGCACCCTGGGTACAAATTCACCCCTCCACTTT

v_call: TRBV5-1
cdr3_length: 13
j_call: TRBJ1-2
clone_size: few
d_call: .
cdr3_aa: CASSSGTYYGYTF
cdr3_nt: TGCGCCAGCAGCTCCGGGACTTATTATGGCTACACCTTC

v_call: TRBV29-1
cdr3_length: 14
j_call: TRBJ2-1
clone_size: .
d_call: .
cdr3_aa: CSVVQGTSYNEQFF
cdr3_nt: TGCAGCGTTGTCCAGGGGACCTCCTACAATGAGCAGTTCTTC

v_call: TRBV6-5
cdr3_length: 16
j_call: TRBJ2-2
clone_size: .
d_call: .
cdr3_aa: CASSYSIRRDPGELFF
cdr3_nt: TGTGCCAGCAGTTACTCGATAAGGCGGGATCCCGGGGAGCTGTTTTTT

v_call: TRBV5-1
cdr3_length: 16
j_call: TRBJ2-2
clone_size: few
d_call: .
cdr3_aa: CASSLEGRVFTGELFF
cdr3_nt: TGCGCCAGCAGCTTAGAGGGCAGGGTTTTCACCGGGGAGCTGTTTTTT

v_call: TRBV6-1
cdr3_length: 15
j_call: TRBJ2-3
clone_size: .
d_call: .
cdr3_aa: CASSPGTLSTDTQYF
cdr3_nt: TGTGCCAGCAGCCCCGGGACACTGAGCACAGATACGCAGTATTTT

v_call: TRBV7-2
cdr3_length: 13
j_call: TRBJ2-7
clone_size: many
d_call: TRBD2
cdr3_aa: CASSSSGRYEQYF
cdr3_nt: TGTGCCAGCAGCTCTAGCGGGAGGTACGAGCAGTACTTC

v_call: TRBV11-2
cdr3_length: 15
j_call: TRBJ2-5
clone_size: .
d_call: .
cdr3_aa: CASSLGGFRQETQYF
cdr3_nt: TGTGCCAGCAGCTTAGGCGGGTTTAGGCAAGAGACCCAGTACTTC

v_call: TRBV18
cdr3_length: 16
j_call: TRBJ2-5
clone_size: .
d_call: TRBD1
cdr3_aa: CASSLTGVPTQETQYF
cdr3_nt: TGTGCCAGCTCACTCACAGGGGTCCCTACCCAAGAGACCCAGTACTTC

v_call: TRBV10-3
cdr3_length: 13
j_call: TRBJ2-5
clone_size: .
d_call: .
cdr3_aa: CAISRDLQETQYF
cdr3_nt: TGTGCCATCAGCCGGGACTTACAAGAGACCCAGTACTTC

v_call: TRBV2
cdr3_length: 15
j_call: TRBJ2-1
clone_size: .
d_call: TRBD2
cdr3_aa: CASTREAGADNEQFF
cdr3_nt: TGTGCCAGCACTCGCGAAGCGGGAGCTGACAATGAGCAGTTCTTC

v_call: TRBV6-1
cdr3_length: 13
j_call: TRBJ2-2
clone_size: .
d_call: .
cdr3_aa: CASRQGNTGELFF
cdr3_nt: TGTGCCAGCAGGCAGGGGAACACCGGGGAGCTGTTTTTT

v_call: TRBV2
cdr3_length: 14
j_call: TRBJ1-6
clone_size: few
d_call: TRBD1
cdr3_aa: CASIGTALGSPLHF
cdr3_nt: TGTGCCAGTATTGGGACAGCCTTGGGGTCACCCCTCCACTTT

v_call: TRBV6-1
cdr3_length: 13
j_call: TRBJ1-5
clone_size: .
d_call: .
cdr3_aa: CASSDSGSLPQHF
cdr3_nt: TGTGCCAGCAGTGACTCAGGTTCGCTGCCCCAGCATTTT

v_call: TRBV5-4
cdr3_length: 13
j_call: TRBJ1-1
clone_size: few
d_call: .
cdr3_aa: CASSLRGNTEAFF
cdr3_nt: TGTGCCAGCAGCTTGAGGGGGAACACTGAAGCTTTCTTT

v_call: TRBV4-1
cdr3_length: 13
j_call: TRBJ2-7
clone_size: .
d_call: .
cdr3_aa: CASSQGIETEQYF
cdr3_nt: TGCGCCAGCAGCCAAGGTATAGAAACCGAGCAGTACTTC

v_call: TRBV29-1
cdr3_length: 12
j_call: TRBJ2-3
clone_size: .
d_call: .
cdr3_aa: CSVEVGSDTQYF
cdr3_nt: TGCAGCGTTGAAGTGGGATCGGATACGCAGTATTTT

v_call: TRBV27
cdr3_length: 15
j_call: TRBJ2-3
clone_size: few
d_call: .
cdr3_aa: CASSLVTTSTDTQYF
cdr3_nt: TGTGCCAGCAGTTTAGTGACTACAAGCACAGATACGCAGTATTTT

v_call: TRBV28
cdr3_length: 14
j_call: TRBJ1-2
clone_size: .
d_call: .
cdr3_aa: CASTPPSTDYGYTF
cdr3_nt: TGTGCCAGCACACCCCCCAGCACAGACTATGGCTACACCTTC